One T cell receptor (beta chain) is described in this entry. Its antigen remains undetermined. No much larger clone exists at a distance of one base, and base qualities are not known. This sample stems from a study of T cell clones after liver transplantation (dated by TCRdb to about 2019). In terms of the full investigation: The samples were obtained from ITN030ST, a randomized trial that attempted immunosuppression withdrawal within 2 years after liver transplantation. The subjects received no induction therapy and were kept on standard immunosuppression until randomization at 12-24 months post-transplant. Of the eight recipients, a few were HCV-positive, while the remaining recipients had been transplanted for non-autoimmune, non-viral indications. Tolerance was defined as complete immunosuppression withdrawal for at least one year with no rise in liver enzymes beyond twice the upper limit of normal. As an antigen-independent comparator for the donor-reactive sequences, third party-reactive TCRbeta sequences from pre-transplant MLRs were identified as well. Of the 8 liver transplant recipients making up the studied cohort, 3 were classified as tolerant and 5 as non-tolerant. Blood samples were collected pre-transplant, pre-randomization before withdrawal, and post-randomization after either complete withdrawal or failed withdrawal. Donor-reactive T cell clones were identified using TCRbeta sequencing after a pre-transplant mixed lymphocyte reaction and were then followed in post-transplant blood.

Frozen genomic DNA underwent high-throughput TCRbeta CDR3 sequencing by immunoSEQ, including PCR amplification, mapping, bias correction and internal controls. The paper's data handling went like this. Productive rearrangements were kept, and unique TCRbeta sequences were defined by CDR3 nucleotide sequence plus V and J gene. For classification of a sequence as donor-reactive, at least 5-fold expansion in CFSE-low cells relative to unstimulated pre-transplant cells and a frequency of at least 0.01% were required. Per-subject minimum frequency thresholds, based on the lowest-template unstimulated sample, ensured at least 90% detection power. Jensen-Shannon divergence between the top 1000 TCRbeta sequences after and before transplant was used to measure repertoire turnover. Changes in detection of donor-reactive sequences were tested with two-sided Fisher's exact tests. Held by TCRdb, this immuneACCESS table contains in-frame sequences only and omits some clones. Under half of the omission traces to an unresolved V gene where checked; the cause of the rest is unknown. The DNA was the basis for D and trimming; V, J and clone size are from that table. The sample contains fewer than 25,000 clones, 85% to 95% of them found a single time. Together, the top ten hold around a quarter of the sample.

V trim: 5 bases; J trim: 5 bases; unmatched bases: 9. CDR3 length: 15 amino acids, cysteine to phenylalanine. Only CDR3 DNA remains: 45 bases, in frame from the first base. The germline V gene encodes CDR1 SGHTA and CDR2 FQGNSA. Thawed unstimulated PBMCs were stained for CD3, CD4 and CD8 and FACS-sorted into CD3+CD4+ and CD3+CD8+ populations. Randomization to immunosuppression withdrawal applied to every one of the 8 studied subjects. The Qiagen DNeasy Blood and Tissue Kit was used for genomic DNA isolation. What the research found in general, with its limitations: Without allograft tissue specimens, donor-reactive T cells may have migrated into the graft rather than being deleted. When repertoire turnover was taken into account, detection of donor-reactive sequences was significantly reduced in 7 of 8 subjects for CD4 and in 8 of 8 subjects for CD8. The conclusions were preliminary, being limited by small, heterogeneous patient numbers and by non-standardized post-transplant time points. Low numbers of available donor cells limited the measurable donor-reactive repertoire in a couple of subjects. A greater decline was seen for donor-reactive sequences than for third party-reactive sequences, suggesting partial antigen-specific deletion unrelated to withdrawal success. Circulating donor-reactive CD4 TCRbeta sequences fell significantly post-transplant in most of the 8 subjects, irrespective of tolerance or HCV status.

This receptor chain uses TRBV7-2 and TRBJ2-5; TRBD1 aligns with 9 central bases. This clonotype was sampled from a human patient who received a liver transplant. Where a transplant has occurred, the graft donor may have supplied some of the T cells. The starting material was CD8+ T cells from blood, obtained roughly 26 months after liver transplant. The CDR3 protein is CASSSRDRVLETQYF. The nucleotides are TGTGCCAGCAGCAGCCGGGACAGGGTGTTGGAGACCCAGTACTTC. With the portions outside the CDR3 filled from the reference TRBV7-2 and TRBJ2-5 genes, the complete variable region becomes GAGVSQSPSNKVTEKGKDVELRCDPISGHTALYWYRQSLGQGLEFLIYFQGNSAPDKSGLPSDRFSAERTGGSVSTLTIQRTQQEDSAVYLCASSSRDRVLETQYFGPGTRLLVL.